The next 7 T cell receptor beta chains were all read from a single sample in a study of shared clonotypes between healthy human individuals. Naive CD8 cells lacked CD45RO, underwent positive selection for CCR7 and left out terminally differentiated effector memory CD45RA+ cells. TCRdb keeps only in-frame clones here, not all; method: immunoSEQ multiplex PCR. The profile covers around 1.9 million clones, with 93% appearing a single time and around 1.7% taken by the ten largest. Sequencing was performed on naive CD8+ T cells from PBMCs. These TCRs come from a man aged 18 to 35 in good health. Some clones in this sample may be carry-over from other donors' samples.

CDR3 nucleotides: TGCGCCAGCAGCGGACAGGGGGCGACAGTTCCTTGGACTGAAGCTTTCTTT. Its translation: CASSGQGATVPWTEAFF. The V gene is TRBV5-1, the J gene TRBJ1-1, with 11 bases identical to TRBD1. The CDR3 runs to 17 residues. Germline lookup yields CDR1 SGHRS and CDR2 YFSETQ. Trimming at V came to 4 bases and at J to 5 bases, leaving 13 bases not matched to a gene.

V gene TRBV28 combines with J gene TRBJ2-1, with no clear D. The CDR3 loop spans 17 amino acids. Trimming stripped 4 bases from V and 8 bases from J, with 24 bases between. Germline V gene sequence: CDR1 MDHEN, CDR2 SYDVKM. CDR3 nucleotide sequence: TGTGCCAGCAGTTCACCCCTACCCCCCCTTGGAGTCGATGAGCAGTTCTTC. It is translated as CASSSPLPPLGVDEQFF. The entire variable domain, with the rest obtained from reference TRBV28 and TRBJ2-1, is as follows: DVKVTQSSRYLVKRTGEKVFLECVQDMDHENMFWYRQDPGLGLRLIYFSYDVKMKEKGDIPEGYSVSREKKERFSLILESASTNQTSMYLCASSSPLPPLGVDEQFFGPGTRLTVL.

J is TRBJ2-2 and V is TRBV6-5; the D call may be TRBD1 or TRBD2 (5 bases each). Trimming shortened V by 2 bases and J by 9 bases, and 13 bases separated the two germline ends. The CDR3 is made up of 14 amino acids. Germline loops: CDR1 MNHEY, CDR2 SVGAGI. This CDR3 is CASSYGAGSRELFF. The CDR3 DNA follows: TGTGCCAGCAGTTACGGGGCGGGTAGCCGGGAGCTGTTTTTT.

The gene calls are TRBV6-4 and TRBJ2-2, with TRBD2 identical over 10 bases. The J segment lost 2 bases and the V segment lost 0 bases, leaving 9 bases of the junction unmatched. The CDR3 has 19 residues. Germline CDR1 MRHNA, CDR2 SNTAGT. The CDR3: CASSDSLRLAGDNTGELFF. The CDR3 DNA reads as TGTGCCAGCAGTGACTCTCTAAGGCTAGCGGGAGACAACACCGGGGAGCTGTTTTTT.

This clone occurred once. This chain joins TRBV27 and TRBJ2-6; D is perhaps TRBD2 (7 bases). The V gene's germline CDR1 is MNHEY and CDR2 SMNVEV (reference sequence). This CDR3 is built from 22 residues. Trimming cost V 6 bases and J 4 bases, with 34 bases left between them. Here the CDR3 reads CASRGRGPQGMRPTMGANVLTF. The DNA for the CDR3 is TGTGCCAGCAGGGGGAGGGGTCCGCAGGGGATGCGTCCAACAATGGGGGCCAACGTCCTGACTTTC.

Concerning this clone: Other DNA sequences in the sample encode the same CDR3. The V call is TRBV6-4, the J call TRBJ1-2; possibly TRBD1 for D (6 bases). The V and J ends lost 6 bases and 5 bases respectively, with 7 bases between them. The CDR3 extends over 11 amino acids. The germline V gene has CDR1 MRHNA and CDR2 SNTAGT. The CDR3 DNA sequence: TGTGCCAGCAGGGACAGTTATGGCTACACCTTC. Its translation: CASRDSYGYTF.

The table lists this clone with a few counts. This specimen includes other DNA sequences encoding the same CDR3. V gene TRBV7-9 combines with J gene TRBJ2-7; D is ambiguous. The CDR3 is 11 residues long. The germline V gene encodes CDR1 SEHNR and CDR2 FQNEAQ (reference sequence). Trimming took 2 bases from V and 4 from J, leaving 3 bases between them. The CDR3 spells CASSLSYEQYF. CDR3 in DNA: TGTGCCAGCAGCTTAAGTTACGAGCAGTACTTC.